These T cell receptor beta chains were read from a single sample in a study. TCRdb reprocessed the 5' RACE reads via MiXCR and lists one record per CDR3 protein. This table has 60,000 to 65,000 distinct CDR3 sequences, roughly 30% appearing once. Material: tumor-infiltrating naive CD4+ T cells sorted from the breast tumor. The receptors were sampled from a female donor with breast cancer. The CDR3 runs from the conserved cysteine through the conserved F or W. The D gene is left open where the match is weak. Not all rows give a size; the values are once, few, many and, for expanded clones, a class.

TRBJ2-1 - - TRBV5-1 CASSLENYNELFF TGCGCCAGCAGCTTGGAGAATTACAATGAGCTGTTCTTC
TRBJ1-2 - TRBD1 TRBV7-8 CASTVGTGDYGYTF TGTGCCAGCACCGTCGGGACAGGCGACTATGGCTACACCTTC
TRBJ2-1 few TRBD2 TRBV15 CATSSVASGNEQFF TGTGCCACCAGCAGTGTCGCTAGCGGTAATGAGCAGTTCTTC
TRBJ1-4 - TRBD1 TRBV4-1 CASSQGRTGTATNEKLFF TGCGCCAGCAGCCAAGGCCGGACAGGGACCGCAACTAATGAAAAACTGTTTTTT
TRBJ1-6 - TRBD1 TRBV7-9 CASGGRGNSPLHF TGTGCCAGCGGTGGCAGGGGGAATTCACCCCTCCACTTT
TRBJ1-5 - - TRBV24-1 CASSDSGTADQPQHF TGTGCCTCCAGTGATTCCGGGACGGCGGATCAGCCCCAGCATTTT
TRBJ2-6 few - TRBV2 CASSERLGRSGANVLTF TGTGCCAGCAGTGAGAGGTTGGGCCGCTCTGGGGCCAACGTCCTGACTTTC
TRBJ2-2 few - TRBV7-2 CASSLVASAGGELFF TGTGCCAGCAGCTTAGTGGCTAGCGCGGGAGGGGAGCTGTTTTTT
TRBJ1-2 - TRBD1 TRBV30 CAWSKTGVTNYGYTF TGTGCCTGGAGTAAGACAGGGGTTACTAACTATGGCTACACCTTC
TRBJ1-1 once - TRBV30 CAWNRGGYTEAFF TGTGCCTGGAATCGGGGAGGGTACACTGAAGCTTTCTTT
TRBJ1-6 - - TRBV20-1 CSARSHGGSYNSPLHF TGCAGTGCTAGGTCACACGGCGGGTCCTATAATTCACCCCTCCACTTT
TRBJ2-7 - TRBD2 TRBV7-9 CASSTLKAGTSGRESYEQYF TGTGCCAGCAGCACACTGAAGGCCGGGACTAGCGGGAGAGAATCCTACGAGCAGTACTTC
TRBJ2-2 - - TRBV6-2/TRBV6-3 CASSYGLNTGELFF TGTGCCAGCAGTTATGGGCTAAACACCGGGGAGCTGTTTTTT
TRBJ2-1 - TRBD2 TRBV4-2 CASSQDSGRAVNNEQFF TGTGCCAGCAGCCAAGATAGCGGGAGGGCCGTGAACAATGAGCAGTTCTTC
TRBJ2-3 - TRBD2 TRBV12-3/TRBV12-4 CASSSPATSGRSDTQYF TGTGCCAGCAGTTCCCCAGCGACTAGCGGGAGATCAGATACGCAGTATTTT
TRBJ2-1 - TRBD2 TRBV11-3 CASSLGLAGGVDEQFF TGTGCCAGCAGCTTAGGACTAGCGGGAGGGGTCGATGAGCAGTTCTTC
TRBJ2-5 - - TRBV24-1 CATSETGRGTQYF TGTGCCACCAGTGAGACAGGTCGCGGGACCCAGTACTTC
TRBJ2-2 many - TRBV28 CASSFSTGELFF TGTGCCAGCAGTTTTAGCACCGGGGAGCTGTTTTTT
TRBJ2-3 few TRBD2 TRBV27 CASSSHTGTSGRNGDTQYF TGTGCCAGCAGCTCCCACACCGGGACTAGCGGGAGGAACGGAGATACGCAGTATTTT
TRBJ1-3 - TRBD1 TRBV6-5 CASSNRGTGNTIYF TGTGCCAGCAGTAACAGGGGAACTGGAAACACCATATATTTT
TRBJ1-4 - - TRBV20-1 CSASVGDYDEKLFF TGCAGCGCTAGTGTCGGGGATTATGATGAAAAACTGTTTTTT
TRBJ1-3 few - TRBV7-3 CAISTTGNTIYF TGTGCCATCTCCACAACCGGAAACACCATATATTTT
TRBJ2-1 medium-sized TRBD2 TRBV12-3/TRBV12-4 CASSTSGRAYNEQFF TGTGCCAGCAGCACTAGCGGGAGGGCCTACAATGAGCAGTTCTTC
TRBJ1-2 - - TRBV5-1 CASSPGNYGYTF TGCGCCAGCAGCCCCGGGAACTATGGCTACACCTTC